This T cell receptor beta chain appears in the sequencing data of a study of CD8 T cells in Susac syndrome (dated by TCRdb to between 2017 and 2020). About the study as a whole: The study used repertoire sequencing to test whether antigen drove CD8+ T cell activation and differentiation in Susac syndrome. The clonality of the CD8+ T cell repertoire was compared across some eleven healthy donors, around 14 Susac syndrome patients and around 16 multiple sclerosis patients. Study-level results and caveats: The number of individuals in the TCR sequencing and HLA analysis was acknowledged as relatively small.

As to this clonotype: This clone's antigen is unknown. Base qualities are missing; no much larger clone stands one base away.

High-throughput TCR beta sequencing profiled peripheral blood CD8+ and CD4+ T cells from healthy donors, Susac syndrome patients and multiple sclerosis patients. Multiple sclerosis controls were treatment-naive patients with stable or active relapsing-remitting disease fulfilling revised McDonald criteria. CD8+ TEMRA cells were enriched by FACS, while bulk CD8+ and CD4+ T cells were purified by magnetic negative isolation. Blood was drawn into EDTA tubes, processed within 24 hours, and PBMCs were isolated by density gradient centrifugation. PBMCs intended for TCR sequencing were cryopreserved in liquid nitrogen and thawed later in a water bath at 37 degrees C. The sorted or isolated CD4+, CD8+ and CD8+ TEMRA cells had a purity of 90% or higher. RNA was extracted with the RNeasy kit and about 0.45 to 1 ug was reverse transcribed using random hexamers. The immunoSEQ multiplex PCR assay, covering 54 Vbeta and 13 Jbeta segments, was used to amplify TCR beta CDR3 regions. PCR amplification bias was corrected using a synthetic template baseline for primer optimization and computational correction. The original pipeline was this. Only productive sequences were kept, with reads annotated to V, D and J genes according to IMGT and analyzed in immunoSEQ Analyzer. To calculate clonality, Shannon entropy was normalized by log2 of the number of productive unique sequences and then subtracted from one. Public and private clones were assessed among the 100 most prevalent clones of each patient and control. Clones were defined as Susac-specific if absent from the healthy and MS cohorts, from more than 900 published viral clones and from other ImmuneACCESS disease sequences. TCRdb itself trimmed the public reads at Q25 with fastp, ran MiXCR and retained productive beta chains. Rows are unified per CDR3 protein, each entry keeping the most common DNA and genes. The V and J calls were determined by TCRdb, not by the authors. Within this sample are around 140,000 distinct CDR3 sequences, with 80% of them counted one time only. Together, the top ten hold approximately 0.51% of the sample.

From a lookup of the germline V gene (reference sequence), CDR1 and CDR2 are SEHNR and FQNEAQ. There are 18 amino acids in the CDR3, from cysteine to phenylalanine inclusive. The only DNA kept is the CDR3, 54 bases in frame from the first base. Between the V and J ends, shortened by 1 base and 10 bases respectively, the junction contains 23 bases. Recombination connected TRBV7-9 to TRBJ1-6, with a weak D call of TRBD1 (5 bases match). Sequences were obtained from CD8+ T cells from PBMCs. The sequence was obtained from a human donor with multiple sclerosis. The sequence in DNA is TGTGCCAGCAGCTTAGGAACCCAACCGGGGACGTTTGGCTCACCCCTCCACTTT. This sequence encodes CASSLGTQPGTFGSPLHF.